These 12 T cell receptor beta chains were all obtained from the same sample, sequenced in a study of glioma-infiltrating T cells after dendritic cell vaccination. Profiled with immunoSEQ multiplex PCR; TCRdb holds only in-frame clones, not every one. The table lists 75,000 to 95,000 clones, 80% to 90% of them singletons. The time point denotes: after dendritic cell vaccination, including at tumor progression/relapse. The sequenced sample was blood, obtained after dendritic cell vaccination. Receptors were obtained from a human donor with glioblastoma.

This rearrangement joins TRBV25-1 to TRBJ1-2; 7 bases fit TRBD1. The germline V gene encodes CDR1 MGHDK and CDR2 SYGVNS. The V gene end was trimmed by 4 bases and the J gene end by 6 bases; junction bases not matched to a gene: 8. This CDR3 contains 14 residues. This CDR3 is CASSVGDSKNGYTF. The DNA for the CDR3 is TGTGCCAGCAGTGTGGGGGACAGCAAAAATGGCTACACCTTC.

CDR3 nucleotides: TGTGCCAGCAGCCCGACAGGGTCCAGATCCTACAATGAGCAGTTCTTC. Protein: CASSPTGSRSYNEQFF. The chain links TRBV11-2 to TRBJ2-1, with 7 bases lining up with TRBD1. V was pared by 5 bases and J by 1 base, with 8 bases of the junction left unmatched. CDR3 length equals 16 residues. The germline CDR1 and CDR2 sequences are SGHAT and FQNNGV.

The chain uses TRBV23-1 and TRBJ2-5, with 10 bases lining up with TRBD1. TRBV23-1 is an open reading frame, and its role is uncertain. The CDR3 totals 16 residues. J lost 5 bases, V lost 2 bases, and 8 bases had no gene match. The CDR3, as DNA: TGCGCCAGCAGTCAAGTAAGGGGACAGGGGATGGAGACCCAGTACTTC. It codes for CASSQVRGQGMETQYF.

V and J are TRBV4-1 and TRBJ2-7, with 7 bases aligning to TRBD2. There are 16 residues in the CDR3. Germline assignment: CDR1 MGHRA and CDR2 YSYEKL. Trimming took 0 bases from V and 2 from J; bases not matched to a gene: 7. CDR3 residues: CASSQDPSGATYEQYF. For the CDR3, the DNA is TGCGCCAGCAGCCAAGACCCCAGCGGGGCTACCTACGAGCAGTACTTC.

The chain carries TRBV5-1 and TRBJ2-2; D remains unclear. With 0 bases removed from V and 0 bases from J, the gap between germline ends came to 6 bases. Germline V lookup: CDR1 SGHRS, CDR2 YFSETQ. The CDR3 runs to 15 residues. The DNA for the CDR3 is TGCGCCAGCAGCTTGGCCGGTACGAACACCGGGGAGCTGTTTTTT. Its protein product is CASSLAGTNTGELFF.

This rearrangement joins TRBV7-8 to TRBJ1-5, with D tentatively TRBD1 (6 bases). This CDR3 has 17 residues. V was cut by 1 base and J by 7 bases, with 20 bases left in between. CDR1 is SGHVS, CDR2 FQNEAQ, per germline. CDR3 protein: CASSLEWGGATGQPQHF. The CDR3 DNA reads TGTGCCAGCAGCTTAGAGTGGGGGGGGGCGACGGGCCAGCCCCAGCATTTT.

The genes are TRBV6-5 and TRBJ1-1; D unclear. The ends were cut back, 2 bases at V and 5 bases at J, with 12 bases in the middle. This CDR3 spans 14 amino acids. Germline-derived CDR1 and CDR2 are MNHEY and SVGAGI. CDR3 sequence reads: CASSYKAGGTEAFF. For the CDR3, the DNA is TGTGCCAGCAGTTACAAGGCAGGAGGGACTGAAGCTTTCTTT.

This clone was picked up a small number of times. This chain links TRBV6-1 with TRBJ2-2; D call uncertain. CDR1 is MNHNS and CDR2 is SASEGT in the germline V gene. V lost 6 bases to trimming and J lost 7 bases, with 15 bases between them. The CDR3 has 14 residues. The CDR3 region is CASSPLGVGGELFF. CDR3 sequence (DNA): TGTGCCAGCAGCCCATTGGGCGTGGGCGGGGAGCTGTTTTTT.

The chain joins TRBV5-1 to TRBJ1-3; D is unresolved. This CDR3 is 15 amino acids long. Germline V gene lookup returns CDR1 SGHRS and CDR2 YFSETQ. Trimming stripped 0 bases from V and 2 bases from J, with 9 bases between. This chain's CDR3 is CASSLESVTGNTIYF. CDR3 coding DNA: TGCGCCAGCAGCTTGGAATCGGTCACTGGAAACACCATATATTTT.

CDR3 loop: CASSSLGGRVGDSPLHF. CDR3 sequence (DNA): TGTGCCAGCAGCTCCCTTGGGGGCAGGGTGGGGGATTCACCCCTCCACTTT. The chain joins TRBV7-8 to TRBJ1-6; D might be TRBD1 (6 bases). From germline, CDR1 is SGHVS and CDR2 FQNEAQ. The V and J ends lost 4 bases and 8 bases respectively, with 21 bases between them. This CDR3 is built from 17 residues. Full variable domain (rest looked up from reference TRBV7-8 and TRBJ1-6): GAGVSQSPRYKVAKRGQDVALRCDPISGHVSLFWYQQALGQGPEFLTYFQNEAQLDKSGLPSDRFFAERPEGSVSTLKIQRTQQEDSAVYLCASSSLGGRVGDSPLHFGNGTRLTVT.

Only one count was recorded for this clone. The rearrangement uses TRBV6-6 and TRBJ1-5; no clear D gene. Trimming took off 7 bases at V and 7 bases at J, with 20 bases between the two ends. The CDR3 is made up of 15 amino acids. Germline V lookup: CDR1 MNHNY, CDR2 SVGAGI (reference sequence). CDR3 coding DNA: TGTGCCAGCATCCTCGGGAGTTCTTTAGGGCAGCCCCAGCATTTT. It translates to CASILGSSLGQPQHF.

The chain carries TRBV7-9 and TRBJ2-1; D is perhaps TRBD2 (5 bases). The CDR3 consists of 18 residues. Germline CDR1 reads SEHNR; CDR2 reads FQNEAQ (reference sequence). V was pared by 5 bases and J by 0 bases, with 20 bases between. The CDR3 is CASSQPRAGLSSYNEQFF. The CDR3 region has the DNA TGTGCCAGCAGCCAGCCTCGGGCGGGCTTGAGCTCCTACAATGAGCAGTTCTTC.